This TCR beta chain originates from a study of T cell responses to AZD1222 COVID-19 vaccine. Study results and caveats: Donors in the cohort were predominantly white British and more often female, and clonal diversity was possibly underestimated.

The data were produced by immunoSEQ multiplex PCR, yet TCRdb's version contains in-frame clones alone and is incomplete. The sample consists of about 94,000 clones, 88% of them appearing once. Second-dose timings of about 4 or about 12 weeks were pooled. Trimming pared 4 bases from V and 8 bases from J, leaving 16 bases between. The CDR3 runs 14 residues. The V gene's germline CDR1 is SEHNR and CDR2 FQNEAQ (reference sequence). Of note for this clone: As yet, its antigen is unknown.

The sequence was collected from an adult who received the AZD1222 COVID-19 vaccine. The material was peripheral blood, obtained 28 days after the second AZD1222 dose. This chain uses TRBV7-9 with TRBJ2-3; perhaps TRBD2 as D (6 bases). The DNA of the CDR3 is TGTGCCAGCAGCTCCGGGACTGCCCATAGTACGCAGTATTTT. Protein sequence: CASSSGTAHSTQYF.